The rows below give T cell receptor beta chains drawn from one sample of a study of T-cell reconstitution after alpha-beta-depleted transplantation in children. TCRdb analysed the PCR reads with MiXCR anew, one entry per CDR3 protein. The table records 480,000 or so distinct CDR3 sequences, roughly 10% of them present only once. This material consisted of PBMCs, taken before TCRalphabeta/CD19-depleted stem cell transplant. Every receptor here comes from a child aged 2 to 9 with inherited bone marrow failure, due to receive a stem cell transplant. Each CDR3 is given with its conserved first and last residue. Each record gives: J gene, clone size, D gene, V gene, CDR3 protein, CDR3 DNA. The D gene is left open where the match is weak. For some rows the clone size is stated as once, few or many, or as a class when expanded; others skip it.

TRBJ2-1 | many | TRBD2 | TRBV7-9 | CASSPSGASYNEQFF | TGTGCCAGCAGCCCTAGCGGGGCCTCCTACAATGAGCAGTTCTTC
TRBJ1-2 | many | . | TRBV3-1 | CASSQGNYGYTF | TGTGCCAGCAGCCAAGGAAACTATGGCTACACCTTC
TRBJ2-2 | many | . | TRBV27 | CASSFGRITGELFF | TGTGCCAGCAGTTTCGGCAGGATCACCGGGGAGCTGTTTTTT
TRBJ2-2 | many | TRBD1 | TRBV29-1 | CSSLPGGVGTGELFF | TGCAGCTCGCTTCCAGGGGGAGTGGGAACCGGGGAGCTGTTTTTT
TRBJ2-7 | many | . | TRBV6-2/TRBV6-3 | CASSLTRQAGSYEQYF | TGTGCCAGCAGTTTAACCCGACAGGCGGGTTCCTACGAGCAGTACTTC
TRBJ2-7 | many | . | TRBV5-6 | CASSRVGTYEQYF | TGTGCCAGCAGCCGGGTCGGGACCTACGAGCAGTACTTC
TRBJ2-2 | many | TRBD2 | TRBV15 | CATSRAGGRGNTGELFF | TGTGCCACCAGCAGGGCCGGTGGGAGGGGAAACACCGGGGAGCTGTTTTTT
TRBJ1-4 | many | . | TRBV12-3/TRBV12-4 | CASSSGGRWEKLFF | TGTGCCAGCAGTTCGGGGGGGCGTTGGGAAAAACTGTTTTTT
TRBJ2-7 | few | . | TRBV19 | CASSIFSGAPYEQYF | TGTGCCAGTAGTATTTTTTCGGGAGCCCCCTACGAGCAGTACTTC
TRBJ2-2 | many | . | TRBV6-2/TRBV6-3 | CASSYRYRANTGELFF | TGTGCCAGCAGTTACAGGTACAGGGCGAACACCGGGGAGCTGTTTTTT
TRBJ2-3 | many | . | TRBV20-1 | CSANGGARGSTDTQYF | TGCAGTGCCAACGGTGGGGCTAGGGGTTCCACAGATACGCAGTATTTT
TRBJ2-7 | many | . | TRBV12-3/TRBV12-4 | CASSQGGLDEQYF | TGTGCCAGCAGCCAGGGGGGGCTAGACGAGCAGTACTTC
TRBJ2-2 | few | . | TRBV7-2 | CASSPYKNTGELFF | TGTGCCAGCAGCCCCTATAAGAACACCGGGGAGCTGTTTTTT
TRBJ2-3 | many | . | TRBV4-1 | CASPPADTQYF | TGCGCCAGCCCTCCGGCGGATACGCAGTATTTT
TRBJ1-2 | many | . | TRBV28 | CASSPLGYGYTF | TGTGCCAGCAGCCCCCTAGGGTATGGCTACACCTTC
TRBJ2-3 | few | TRBD1 | TRBV27 | CASSPPLDRPDTQYF | TGTGCCAGCAGTCCCCCCCTGGACAGGCCAGATACGCAGTATTTT
TRBJ2-7 | few | . | TRBV28 | CASSLNLAGQPSYEQYF | TGTGCCAGCAGCCTGAATTTAGCGGGACAGCCATCCTACGAGCAGTACTTC
TRBJ1-1 | . | . | TRBV7-9 | CASSRRRDTEAFF | TGTGCCAGCAGCCGGCGTAGGGACACTGAAGCTTTCTTT
TRBJ2-1 | few | . | TRBV29-1 | CSVSRGESRNEQFF | TGCAGCGTTTCCAGGGGGGAGTCAAGGAATGAGCAGTTCTTC
TRBJ2-3 | . | . | TRBV6-1 | CASSQVWGADTQYF | TGTGCCAGCAGTCAGGTTTGGGGTGCAGATACGCAGTATTTT
TRBJ1-4 | many | . | TRBV7-9 | CASTISRVGSEKLFF | TGTGCCAGCACCATCTCCAGGGTAGGAAGTGAAAAACTGTTTTTT
TRBJ2-1 | . | TRBD2 | TRBV29-1 | CSVQSGDLSYNEQFF | TGCAGCGTTCAGAGCGGGGACCTCTCCTACAATGAGCAGTTCTTC
TRBJ1-5 | . | . | TRBV19 | CASSIEWQPQHF | TGTGCCAGTAGCATTGAATGGCAGCCCCAGCATTTT
TRBJ2-7 | many | . | TRBV10-3 | CAISGPLRDYEQYF | TGTGCCATCAGTGGGCCATTACGAGACTACGAGCAGTACTTC
TRBJ2-7 | . | TRBD2 | TRBV10-3 | CAISALAGLRNYEQYF | TGTGCCATCAGTGCCCTAGCGGGACTTAGGAACTACGAGCAGTACTTC
TRBJ1-5 | many | . | TRBV12-3/TRBV12-4 | CASSTLGQTYSNQPQHF | TGTGCCAGCAGTACCCTGGGCCAAACTTATAGCAATCAGCCCCAGCATTTT
TRBJ2-4 | many | TRBD1 | TRBV5-1 | CASSHGTGGENIQYF | TGCGCCAGCAGCCACGGGACAGGGGGCGAAAACATTCAGTACTTC
TRBJ2-3 | many | TRBD2 | TRBV24-1 | CATSDWLAGEDTQYF | TGTGCCACCAGTGATTGGCTAGCGGGAGAAGATACGCAGTATTTT
TRBJ2-1 | many | . | TRBV6-2/TRBV6-3 | CASSYSEYEQFF | TGTGCCAGCAGTTACTCGGAGTATGAGCAGTTCTTC
TRBJ1-1 | many | . | TRBV9 | CASSVAGSEAFF | TGTGCCAGCAGCGTAGCCGGGTCTGAAGCTTTCTTT
TRBJ2-1 | many | TRBD2 | TRBV27 | CASSYDTSGHYNEQFF | TGTGCCAGCAGTTACGATACTAGCGGACACTACAATGAGCAGTTCTTC
TRBJ2-1 | many | TRBD2 | TRBV3-1 | CASREREVYNEQFF | TGTGCCAGCAGGGAGCGGGAGGTCTACAATGAGCAGTTCTTC
TRBJ2-7 | many | TRBD1 | TRBV7-6 | CASSLAGTGPTYEQYF | TGTGCCAGCAGCTTAGCGGGGACAGGGCCTACCTACGAGCAGTACTTC
TRBJ2-3 | many | . | TRBV20-1 | CSAGHWDTQYF | TGCAGTGCTGGACACTGGGATACGCAGTATTTT
TRBJ2-1 | many | . | TRBV4-2 | CASSQDYNEQFF | TGTGCCAGCAGCCAAGACTACAATGAGCAGTTCTTC
TRBJ2-7 | many | TRBD1 | TRBV20-1 | CSARVDRGGYEQYF | TGCAGTGCTAGAGTCGACAGGGGTGGCTACGAGCAGTACTTC
TRBJ2-1 | many | . | TRBV20-1 | CSARSYADEQFF | TGCAGTGCTAGAAGTTATGCCGATGAGCAGTTCTTC
TRBJ1-1 | many | TRBD1 | TRBV12-3/TRBV12-4 | CATDRGGVYTEAFF | TGTGCCACTGACAGGGGGGGTGTTTATACTGAAGCTTTCTTT
TRBJ2-1 | many | . | TRBV10-3 | CAISAAFDEQFF | TGTGCCATCAGTGCAGCCTTCGATGAGCAGTTCTTC
TRBJ1-1 | . | . | TRBV24-1 | CATTNPPDTEAFF | TGTGCCACCACCAATCCCCCGGACACTGAAGCTTTCTTT
TRBJ2-7 | many | . | TRBV3-1 | CASIHRWWTYEQYF | TGTGCCAGCATCCACAGGTGGTGGACCTACGAGCAGTACTTC
TRBJ1-6 | many | . | TRBV12-3/TRBV12-4 | CASSLPGAGWALHF | TGTGCCAGCAGTTTACCAGGGGCTGGCTGGGCCCTCCACTTT
TRBJ1-5 | many | TRBD1 | TRBV20-1 | CSARTLDREDQPQHF | TGCAGTGCTAGAACCCTGGACAGGGAGGATCAGCCCCAGCATTTT
TRBJ1-4 | few | TRBD1 | TRBV24-1 | CATSDVTGGDEKLFF | TGTGCCACCAGTGATGTGACAGGGGGTGATGAAAAACTGTTTTTT
TRBJ2-7 | many | . | TRBV7-9 | CASSFTANEQYF | TGTGCCAGCAGCTTCACAGCGAACGAGCAGTACTTC
TRBJ2-1 | many | . | TRBV11-2 | CASSLGRLGSVYNEQFF | TGTGCCAGCAGCTTAGGACGACTGGGTAGCGTCTACAATGAGCAGTTCTTC
TRBJ2-1 | few | . | TRBV7-7 | CASLTLLDEQFF | TGTGCCAGCTTAACCCTCCTTGATGAGCAGTTCTTC
TRBJ2-1 | many | TRBD2 | TRBV7-9 | CASSSAGGPYEQFF | TGTGCCAGCAGCTCAGCGGGAGGGCCTTATGAGCAGTTCTTC
TRBJ2-1 | many | . | TRBV6-5 | CASSYSSGQMFDEQFF | TGTGCCAGCAGTTACTCGTCAGGACAGATGTTCGATGAGCAGTTCTTC
TRBJ2-7 | many | . | TRBV29-1 | CSVGHGVLDYEQYF | TGCAGCGTTGGCCACGGGGTTTTGGACTACGAGCAGTACTTC
TRBJ1-2 | . | . | TRBV28 | CASSFGQPRYYGYTF | TGTGCCAGCAGTTTCGGGCAGCCCCGATACTATGGCTACACCTTC